This is a list of T cell receptor beta chains from one sample in a study of T cells after yellow fever vaccination. TCRdb used MiXCR to reprocess the 5' RACE reads, holding one entry per CDR3 protein. The sample has 350,000 to 450,000 distinct CDR3 sequences; approximately 18% are singletons. The material sequenced was PBMCs, taken before the yellow fever booster vaccination. Receptors originate from a man aged 18 to 35 who received the YFV17D yellow fever vaccine. The CDR3 runs from the conserved cysteine through the conserved F or W. D genes are given only for firm matches. Clone size is given for some rows only: seen once, a few or many times, or a class if the clone is expanded.

V	J	D	size	length	CDR3	DNA
TRBV6-4	TRBJ1-2	.	many	15	CASSDPRRTSYGYTF	TGTGCCAGCAGTGACCCCCGCCGGACCTCCTATGGCTACACCTTC
TRBV6-2/TRBV6-3	TRBJ2-1	.	.	13	CASNPGPSNEQFF	TGTGCCAGCAATCCGGGACCTTCCAATGAGCAGTTCTTC
TRBV7-2	TRBJ2-3	.	.	13	CASSRVGRDTQYF	TGTGCCAGCAGCCGGGTGGGCCGGGATACGCAGTATTTT
TRBV27	TRBJ1-5	TRBD1	few	14	CASSPGGSNQPQHF	TGTGCCAGCAGCCCAGGGGGTAGCAATCAGCCCCAGCATTTT
TRBV5-4	TRBJ1-2	.	.	18	CASSLGFDGRRARYGYTF	TGTGCCAGCAGCTTGGGTTTCGACGGACGGCGGGCGCGCTATGGCTACACCTTC
TRBV7-2	TRBJ2-1	.	many	11	CASSLAVEQFF	TGTGCCAGCAGCCTGGCAGTTGAGCAGTTCTTC
TRBV3-1	TRBJ2-5	.	few	16	CASSQDPLAYQETQYF	TGTGCCAGCAGCCAAGATCCCCTAGCGTACCAAGAGACCCAGTACTTC
TRBV4-3	TRBJ2-1	.	few	16	CASSQDLDLRIDEQFF	TGCGCCAGCAGCCAAGATCTGGACCTCAGGATAGATGAGCAGTTCTTC
TRBV5-1	TRBJ2-5	.	many	13	CASSLRTQETQYF	TGCGCCAGCAGCTTACGGACCCAAGAGACCCAGTACTTC
TRBV15	TRBJ2-5	.	few	15	CATSQRDPEKETQYF	TGTGCCACCAGCCAACGGGACCCCGAGAAAGAGACCCAGTACTTC
TRBV29-1	TRBJ1-2	TRBD1	.	15	CSVEDLGQGNYGYTF	TGCAGCGTTGAAGATCTGGGACAGGGGAACTATGGCTACACCTTC
TRBV9	TRBJ2-1	.	.	16	CASSASGHSSYNEQFF	TGTGCCAGCAGCGCATCGGGACATAGCTCCTACAATGAGCAGTTCTTC
TRBV4-1	TRBJ2-3	TRBD2	.	15	CASSQGGTSQDTQYF	TGCGCCAGCAGCCAAGGCGGGACTAGTCAAGATACGCAGTATTTT
TRBV6-5	TRBJ2-3	.	.	17	CASSYSVAGRGADTQYF	TGTGCCAGCAGTTACTCGGTGGCGGGTCGGGGTGCAGATACGCAGTATTTT
TRBV7-2	TRBJ2-5	TRBD1	.	15	CASSLTTGGLETQYF	TGTGCCAGCAGCTTAACGACAGGGGGCTTGGAGACCCAGTACTTC
TRBV4-1	TRBJ1-1	.	.	20	CASSPRVRGAGLGVGTEAFF	TGCGCCAGCAGCCCCAGAGTCCGGGGTGCGGGGTTGGGAGTGGGCACTGAAGCTTTCTTT
TRBV28	TRBJ2-1	.	.	17	CASSRSPGQSSYNEQFF	TGTGCCAGCAGCCGATCGCCCGGACAGAGCTCCTACAATGAGCAGTTCTTC
TRBV12-3/TRBV12-4	TRBJ1-1	TRBD1	many	13	CASSSTGGTEAFF	TGTGCCAGCAGTTCGACAGGGGGCACTGAAGCTTTCTTT
TRBV11-2	TRBJ2-5	.	many	13	CASSPQGQETQYF	TGTGCCAGCAGCCCGCAGGGGCAAGAGACCCAGTACTTC
TRBV6-5	TRBJ2-1	TRBD2	few	16	CASLAGTSFAYNEQFF	TGTGCCAGCCTAGCGGGTACTTCCTTCGCCTACAATGAGCAGTTCTTC
TRBV7-3	TRBJ2-1	TRBD1	.	17	CASSLSGQEGGYNEQFF	TGTGCCAGCAGCTTATCGGGACAGGAAGGGGGTTACAATGAGCAGTTCTTC
TRBV20-1	TRBJ2-2	.	few	11	CSAREVGELFF	TGCAGTGCTAGAGAGGTCGGGGAGCTGTTTTTT
TRBV4-2	TRBJ2-3	.	.	15	CASSQTTASTDTQYF	TGTGCCAGCAGCCAGACTACCGCTAGCACAGATACGCAGTATTTT
TRBV3-1	TRBJ2-7	.	.	14	CASSQAVGSYEQYF	TGTGCCAGCAGCCAAGCCGTGGGTTCCTACGAGCAGTACTTC
TRBV7-2	TRBJ2-1	.	.	15	CASSLWGSSYNEQFF	TGTGCCAGCAGCTTATGGGGAAGCTCCTACAATGAGCAGTTCTTC
TRBV5-1	TRBJ2-1	TRBD1	.	13	CASSPGTANEQFF	TGCGCCAGCAGCCCCGGGACAGCCAATGAGCAGTTCTTC
TRBV10-3	TRBJ1-5	.	.	11	CAISEGGPQHF	TGTGCCATCAGTGAGGGGGGGCCCCAGCATTTT
TRBV7-9	TRBJ2-1	.	.	12	CASSPDDNEQFF	TGTGCCAGCAGCCCAGATGATAATGAGCAGTTCTTC
TRBV20-1	TRBJ2-2	.	.	14	CSARGPNTPGELFF	TGCAGTGCTAGAGGCCCCAATACCCCCGGGGAGCTGTTTTTT
TRBV10-3	TRBJ1-5	TRBD1	many	14	CAITRQGGSQPQHF	TGTGCCATCACCCGACAGGGTGGGAGTCAGCCCCAGCATTTT
TRBV7-2	TRBJ2-7	.	few	14	CASSLGLTGSEQYF	TGTGCCAGCAGCTTAGGGCTCACGGGGTCCGAGCAGTACTTC
TRBV3-1	TRBJ1-6	.	few	14	CASSQDRMDSPLHF	TGTGCCAGCAGCCAAGATCGGATGGATTCACCCCTCCACTTT
TRBV4-1	TRBJ2-5	TRBD2	many	14	CASSQRGGKETQYF	TGCGCCAGCAGCCAGCGGGGGGGAAAAGAGACCCAGTACTTC
TRBV28	TRBJ2-5	TRBD1	few	14	CASSFAGGLETQYF	TGTGCCAGCAGTTTCGCAGGGGGTTTGGAGACCCAGTACTTC
TRBV6-2/TRBV6-3	TRBJ2-5	.	.	17	CASRTARAGGFRETQYF	TGTGCCAGCAGGACTGCCCGAGCCGGGGGCTTTAGGGAGACCCAGTACTTC
TRBV29-1	TRBJ1-2	.	few	18	CSVYARGGAGNELYGYTF	TGCAGCGTCTACGCGAGAGGAGGAGCCGGGAATGAACTCTATGGCTACACCTTC
TRBV6-5	TRBJ2-2	.	few	14	CASSYSGYTGELFF	TGTGCCAGCAGTTACTCGGGCTACACCGGGGAGCTGTTTTTT
TRBV7-9	TRBJ1-4	TRBD1	few	17	CASSLVAWDSGYEKLFF	TGTGCCAGCAGCTTAGTAGCTTGGGACAGTGGATATGAAAAACTGTTTTTT
TRBV29-1	TRBJ1-1	.	.	15	CSVEARGQSNTEAFF	TGCAGCGTTGAAGCCCGTGGACAGAGTAACACTGAAGCTTTCTTT
TRBV5-1	TRBJ2-1	TRBD1	few	15	CASSLTGGQDIEQFF	TGCGCCAGCAGCTTAACAGGGGGACAGGATATTGAGCAGTTCTTC
TRBV4-2	TRBJ2-5	TRBD1	few	18	CASSQDTAGGRRGETQYF	TGTGCCAGCAGCCAAGATACGGCAGGGGGCCGGAGAGGAGAGACCCAGTACTTC
TRBV27	TRBJ2-3	.	few	17	CASTSFLKLASTDTQYF	TGTGCCAGCACCAGTTTCCTAAAACTTGCTAGCACAGATACGCAGTATTTT